The 6 T cell receptor beta chains in this list originate from one sample, sequenced in a study of T cells in Graves' hyperthyroidism and ophthalmopathy. Amplified TCR beta CDR3 regions derived from RNA transcripts. Primed by the HTBI set, a first-round RT-PCR was run on the TCR CDR3. TCRdb analysed the multiplex PCR reads with MiXCR anew, one entry per CDR3 protein. The sample has approximately 640,000 distinct CDR3 sequences, roughly 17% seen once. The source material was blood. These receptors originate from a man aged 45-60 years with Graves' hyperthyroidism.

The V and J genes are TRBV7-9 and TRBJ2-1; 7 bases are a match to TRBD1. The germline V gene has CDR1 SEHNR and CDR2 FQNEAQ (reference sequence). The CDR3 contains 17 residues. With 3 bases clipped from V and 3 bases from J, the junction kept 11 bases outside the gene matches. The CDR3 loop reads CASSFGRGPTSYNEQFF. The CDR3 DNA reads TGTGCCAGCAGCTTCGGTAGGGGGCCAACTAGCTACAATGAGCAGTTCTTC. Using reference TRBV7-9 and TRBJ2-1 for the parts outside the CDR3, the full variable domain is DTGVSQNPRHKITKRGQNVTFRCDPISEHNRLYWYRQTLGQGPEFLTYFQNEAQLEKSRLLSDRFSAERPKGSFSTLEIQRTEQGDSAMYLCASSFGRGPTSYNEQFFGPGTRLTVL.

The CDR3 DNA follows: TGTGCCAGCAGTTACTCCGGGGGGCCTAATGAAAAACTGTTTTTT. This gives the protein CASSYSGGPNEKLFF. The gene calls are TRBV6-6 and TRBJ1-4, with D possibly matching TRBD1 (6 bases). The CDR3 is made up of 15 amino acids. Per the germline V gene, CDR1 is MNHNY and CDR2 is SVGAGI (reference sequence). V lost 0 bases and J lost 3, with 8 bases in between.

This clonotype was seen at least ten times. The chain uses TRBV12-3 or TRBV12-4 and TRBJ2-7; TRBD2 agrees at 8 bases. CDR3 length: 14 residues. Unmatched junction bases numbered 10, after V lost 6 bases and J lost 6 bases. This chain's CDR3 is CASSLGAGVREQYF. The CDR3 bases are TGTGCCAGCAGCTTGGGAGCGGGAGTCCGCGAGCAGTACTTC.

The table lists this clonotype with many counts. This sequence joins TRBV10-3 and TRBJ2-7; D call uncertain. Trimming took 8 bases from V and 1 from J, leaving 9 bases between them. This CDR3 region has 12 residues. In germline, CDR1 is ENHRY, CDR2 SYGVKD. As DNA, the CDR3 is TGTGCCATCGCAGACAATTCCTACGAGCAGTACTTC. Translated: CAIADNSYEQYF.

Many counts were recorded for this clonotype. The CDR3 here is CASSSMMSISYEQYF. CDR3 DNA: TGTGCCAGCAGCTCCATGATGTCGATCTCCTACGAGCAGTACTTC. J is TRBJ2-7 and V is TRBV11-2; D ambiguous. V was trimmed by 4 bases and J by 0 bases, leaving 13 bases between them. The CDR3 loop spans 15 amino acids. The germline V gene encodes CDR1 SGHAT and CDR2 FQNNGV.

In the case of this clonotype: The final CDR3 position lacks the conserved phenylalanine or tryptophan, pointing to a likely read error. V gene TRBV7-3 combines with J gene TRBJ2-1; D is ambiguous. Germline loops: CDR1 SGHTA, CDR2 FQGTGA. CDR3 length: 16 residues. Between the trimmed V and J ends, which lost 2 bases and 2 bases, there was a span of 13 bases. CDR3 region: CASSLWAATTYNEQFL. The CDR3 DNA sequence: TGTGCCAGCAGCTTATGGGCGGCTACCACCTACAATGAGCAGTTCCTC.